This T cell receptor (beta chain) is from a study of T cell responses to AZD1222 COVID-19 vaccine. General observations from the study: Once two AZD1222 doses were given, Spike-specific TCR breadth and depth went up. Repertoires were collected only later (after the peak T cell response had occurred). Possibly, clonal diversity was underestimated; donors were largely white British and included more females.

Comment on this clone: The antigen remains undetermined.

Method: immunoSEQ multiplex PCR; TCRdb's copy keeps in-frame clones and lacks some. The table includes 100,000 to 150,000 clones, roughly 91% detected once. Trimming removed 5 bases from V and 2 bases from J, with 17 bases in between. Germline loops: CDR1 SGHAT, CDR2 FQNNGV. CDR3 length: 16 amino acids. The chain recombines TRBV11-2 with TRBJ2-3, with a possible D match to TRBD2 (6 bases). Sample: peripheral blood, taken on day 0 of MenACWY control vaccination. The receptor's source is an adult in good health. This CDR3 reads CASSPLRGRSTDTQYF. DNA of the CDR3: TGTGCCAGCAGCCCGCTCCGGGGGAGATCCACAGATACGCAGTATTTT.